Following are 27 T cell receptor beta chains from one sample sequenced in a study of T cell responses to AZD1222 COVID-19 vaccine. TCRdb keeps only in-frame clones here, not all; method: immunoSEQ multiplex PCR. The repertoire holds fewer than 150,000 clones, with 85% to 95% as singletons. The sample was peripheral blood, taken 28 days after the second AZD1222 dose. These receptors were collected from an adult who received the AZD1222 COVID-19 vaccine.

The chain combines TRBV7-8 with TRBJ1-4, with 10 bases matching TRBD1. Germline CDR1 SGHVS, CDR2 FQNEAQ. V dropped 2 bases and J dropped 6; count of bases not matched to a gene: 21. This CDR3 region has 21 residues. CDR3 in amino acids: CASSLTPPIRQGAIQDEKLFF. The CDR3 DNA sequence: TGTGCCAGCAGCTTAACGCCCCCGATTCGACAGGGGGCGATTCAGGATGAAAAACTGTTTTTT.

The V and J genes are TRBV6-6 and TRBJ1-6, with D uncertain. Germline loops: CDR1 MNHNY, CDR2 SVGAGI (reference sequence). The length of the CDR3 is 13 residues. Trimming shortened V by 4 bases and J by 9 bases, and 10 bases separated the two germline ends. The CDR3 sequence is CASSFQHRSPLHF. CDR3 in DNA: TGTGCCAGCAGTTTCCAACACCGTTCACCCCTCCACTTT.

This chain connects TRBV3-1 (or the pseudogene TRBV3-2) to TRBJ2-3; possibly TRBD2 for D (6 bases). Germline V gene data show CDR1 as LGHDT and CDR2 as YNNKEL (reference sequence). Deletions cut 1 base from V and 2 bases from J, with 13 bases between. This CDR3 contains 16 residues. The chain's CDR3 is CASSQGAGRNTDTQYF. For the CDR3, the DNA is TGTGCCAGCAGCCAAGGGGCCGGGAGAAACACAGATACGCAGTATTTT.

The chain is built from TRBV9 and TRBJ2-1; 8 bases line up with TRBD1. Trimming at V came to 4 bases and at J to 1 base, leaving 10 bases not matched to a gene. The germline CDR1 and CDR2 sequences are SGDLS and YYNGEE. The CDR3 extends over 17 amino acids. CDR3 in DNA: TGTGCCAGCAGCTATTCATCAGGGGGCGCGTCCTACAATGAGCAGTTCTTC. This translates into CASSYSSGGASYNEQFF.

The chain uses TRBV7-8 and TRBJ1-4; 7 nucleotides match TRBD1. With V trimmed by 1 base and J by 0 bases, 8 bases remained unmatched. CDR1 and CDR2 from the germline V gene are SGHVS and FQNEAQ. The CDR3 length is 18 residues. CDR3 residues: CASSLGQGIAPTNEKLFF. In nucleotides, the CDR3 is TGTGCCAGCAGCTTAGGACAGGGAATTGCTCCAACTAATGAAAAACTGTTTTTT.

The chain carries TRBV11-1 and TRBJ2-7; no clear D gene. The CDR3 loop spans 15 amino acids. The V and J ends lost 0 bases and 0 bases respectively, with 9 bases between them. CDR1 and CDR2 (germline): SGHAT, FQDESV (reference sequence). The CDR3 nucleotides read TGTGCCAGCAGCTTAGCGGGTCAACGCTCCTACGAGCAGTACTTC. It specifies CASSLAGQRSYEQYF.

The CDR3 DNA sequence: TGTGCCAGCAGCTCGGGGTCTGAAGCTTTCTTT. It specifies CASSSGSEAFF. The chain links TRBV7-9 to TRBJ1-1, with unresolved D. The germline CDR1 and CDR2 sequences are SEHNR and FQNEAQ (reference sequence). V gave up 4 bases and J gave up 6 bases, with 6 bases separating them. The CDR3 has 11 residues.

V usage is TRBV19 and J usage is TRBJ2-1; either TRBD1 or TRBD2 may supply D (5 bases each). The germline V gene has CDR1 LNHDA and CDR2 SQIVND (reference sequence). CDR3 length: 16 amino acids. Trimming stripped 5 bases from V and 2 bases from J, with 16 bases between. CDR3 sequence reads: CASSPALRGAYNEQFF. The CDR3 nucleotides read TGTGCCAGTAGTCCAGCTCTTCGAGGGGCCTACAATGAGCAGTTCTTC.

The chain couples TRBV7-9 to TRBJ2-5, with 11 nucleotides matching TRBD1. The V gene's germline CDR1 is SEHNR and CDR2 FQNEAQ (reference sequence). The ends lost 5 bases at V and 2 bases at J; junction bases unmatched: 7. This CDR3 comprises 16 residues. The CDR3 sequence: CASSTVGTGGQETQYF. CDR3 nucleotide sequence: TGTGCCAGCAGCACCGTCGGGACAGGGGGACAAGAGACCCAGTACTTC.

The J gene is TRBJ2-5, the V gene TRBV5-6; D is possibly TRBD1 (6 bases). V shed 0 bases and J shed 2 bases, with 17 bases lying between them. Germline lookup yields CDR1 SGHDT and CDR2 YYEEEE. The CDR3 sequence is 17 residues long. The CDR3 DNA reads TGTGCCAGCAGCTTGGCGATCCCGGGACAAAAACAAGAGACCCAGTACTTC. This gives the protein CASSLAIPGQKQETQYF. The full variable domain, rest sourced from reference TRBV5-6 and TRBJ2-5, is DAGVTQSPTHLIKTRGQQVTLRCSPKSGHDTVSWYQQALGQGPQFIFQYYEEEERQRGNFPDRFSGHQFPNYSSELNVNALLLGDSALYLCASSLAIPGQKQETQYFGPGTRLLVL.

The sample holds one count of this clone. The rearrangement links TRBV5-5 to TRBJ1-2; TRBD1 matches 10 bases. With 4 bases clipped from V and 6 bases from J, the junction kept 9 bases outside the gene matches. Germline V gene data show CDR1 as SGHKS and CDR2 as YYEKEE (reference sequence). This CDR3 has 15 residues. This CDR3 reads CASSHTGQGNDGYTF. In DNA, the CDR3 is TGTGCCAGCAGCCACACGGGACAGGGGAACGATGGCTACACCTTC.

The rearrangement joins TRBV6-2 or TRBV6-3 to TRBJ2-3; TRBD2 agrees at 14 bases. Germline CDR1 MNHEY, CDR2 SVGEGT. Unmatched junction bases numbered 8, after V lost 2 bases and J lost 4 bases. The CDR3 sequence is 18 residues long. Here the CDR3 DNA reads TGTGCCAGCAGTTACCACGGGACTAGCGGGAGATCGGCAGATACGCAGTATTTT. Translated, it gives CASSYHGTSGRSADTQYF.

This clone was seen just once. This rearrangement joins TRBV28 to TRBJ1-5; D call uncertain. CDR1 and CDR2 (germline): MDHEN, SYDVKM. This CDR3 contains 14 residues. Trimming took off 4 bases at V and 5 bases at J, with 12 bases between the two ends. The CDR3 sequence: CASSSPVGDQPQHF. Here the CDR3 DNA reads TGTGCCAGCAGTTCCCCCGTCGGGGATCAGCCCCAGCATTTT.

CDR3 bases: TGCGCCAGCAGCCAAGATAGTGGGGGGGCCTACGAGCAGTACTTC. It yields the protein CASSQDSGGAYEQYF. V is TRBV4-1 and J is TRBJ2-7, with 7 bases aligning to TRBD2. CDR3 length: 15 amino acids. CDR1 MGHRA and CDR2 YSYEKL come from the germline V gene. The ends lost 0 bases at V and 2 bases at J; junction bases unmatched: 4.

The V gene is TRBV2, the J gene TRBJ1-4, with D perhaps TRBD1 (6 bases). Germline V lookup: CDR1 SNHLY, CDR2 FYNNEI. CDR3 length equals 14 residues. V was shortened by 7 bases and J by 5 bases, with 14 bases between the two germline ends. CDR3 loop: CASKAGGLNEKLFF. DNA for the CDR3: TGTGCCAGCAAAGCGGGGGGGCTGAATGAAAAACTGTTTTTT.

This sequence joins TRBV7-6 and TRBJ1-1; 9 bases are a match to TRBD1. J gave up 2 bases and V 5 bases, and 6 bases lay outside the gene matches. Germline loops: CDR1 SGHVS, CDR2 FNYEAQ. There are 15 residues in the CDR3. CDR3 DNA: TGTGCCAGCAGCCCCTGGGACAGGGAAAACACTGAAGCTTTCTTT. It translates to CASSPWDRENTEAFF.

In this sample, this clone turned up once. The chain carries TRBV7-8 and TRBJ1-1, with 7 bases that match TRBD1. CDR1 and CDR2 (germline): SGHVS, FQNEAQ. V was pared by 5 bases and J by 0 bases, with 6 bases of the junction left unmatched. The CDR3 totals 15 residues. CDR3 in DNA: TGTGCCAGCAGCCCCCGGGACAGTATGAACACTGAAGCTTTCTTT. It encodes CASSPRDSMNTEAFF. The whole variable domain, remainder taken from reference TRBV7-8 and TRBJ1-1, is GAGVSQSPRYKVAKRGQDVALRCDPISGHVSLFWYQQALGQGPEFLTYFQNEAQLDKSGLPSDRFFAERPEGSVSTLKIQRTQQEDSAVYLCASSPRDSMNTEAFFGQGTRLTVV.

The rearrangement uses TRBV4-3 and TRBJ1-1; no firm D call. The CDR3 loop spans 14 amino acids. The V and J ends lost 6 bases and 0 bases respectively, with 11 bases between them. In germline, CDR1 is LGHNA, CDR2 YSLEER. The CDR3 sequence: CASSSSRMNTEAFF. The CDR3 DNA reads as TGCGCCAGCAGTTCCTCCAGGATGAACACTGAAGCTTTCTTT.

The V gene is TRBV27, the J gene TRBJ1-1; D gene unclear. The length of the CDR3 is 13 residues. V was pared by 4 bases and J by 7 bases, with 13 bases between. The germline V gene has CDR1 MNHEY and CDR2 SMNVEV (reference sequence). The CDR3 DNA reads TGTGCCAGCAGTTCCCGAGACCTTTATGAAGCTTTCTTT. It encodes CASSSRDLYEAFF.

The chain uses TRBV4-2 and TRBJ2-3; the match to TRBD2 covers 12 bases. Germline V gene sequence: CDR1 LGHNA, CDR2 YNFKEQ. V trimming: 0 bases; J trimming: 3 bases; junction bases outside the gene matches: 7. The CDR3 consists of 18 residues. Written as DNA, the CDR3 is TGTGCCAGCAGCCAAGAAGGGCCCGGGACTAGCGGGACAGATACGCAGTATTTT. Amino acids: CASSQEGPGTSGTDTQYF.

The chain carries TRBV2 and TRBJ1-2, with D perhaps TRBD1 (5 bases). Germline V gives CDR1 SNHLY, CDR2 FYNNEI. This CDR3 has 12 residues. The chain's CDR3 is CAEATTRRGETF. The CDR3 nucleotides are TGTGCTGAGGCGACAACGCGCCGAGGGGAAACCTTC.

The V and J genes are TRBV9 and TRBJ1-2, with D hard to call. From germline, CDR1 is SGDLS and CDR2 YYNGEE. This CDR3 has 12 amino acids. Trimming removed 3 bases at V and 7 bases at J, with 10 bases between. The CDR3 loop is CASSGNSPGYTF. The DNA of the CDR3 is TGTGCCAGCAGCGGCAACAGTCCTGGCTACACCTTC.

The V and J genes are TRBV19 and TRBJ2-1; TRBD2 matches at 11 bases. This CDR3 is built from 15 residues. J lost 6 bases, V lost 2 bases, and 3 bases had no gene match. The V gene's germline CDR1 is LNHDA and CDR2 SQIVND (reference sequence). CDR3 DNA sequence: TGTGCCAGTAGTATATTCCTAGCGGGGGGCAATGAGCAGTTCTTC. The encoded protein is CASSIFLAGGNEQFF.

The chain combines TRBV7-6 with TRBJ1-2, with 7 bases identical to TRBD1. Germline V lookup: CDR1 SGHVS, CDR2 FNYEAQ. This CDR3 contains 15 residues. V shed 5 bases and J 3 bases; nucleotides not matched to a gene: 9. CDR3 in DNA: TGTGCCAGCAGCCTAGGGACAGCAAACCACTATGGCTACACCTTC. Its protein is CASSLGTANHYGYTF.

This chain links TRBV28 with TRBJ2-1; 8 positions agree with TRBD1. The J segment lost 1 base and the V segment lost 6 bases, leaving 11 bases of the junction unmatched. CDR3 length: 17 amino acids. Germline V gene data show CDR1 as MDHEN and CDR2 as SYDVKM. The CDR3 DNA reads as TGTGCCAGCAGCCCCAGCCCCAACAGGGGGTCCTACAATGAGCAGTTCTTC. It specifies CASSPSPNRGSYNEQFF.

The CDR3 is CASSPEGLASYEQYF. The CDR3 DNA is TGTGCCAGCTCACCCGAGGGCCTAGCCTCCTACGAGCAGTACTTC. The rearrangement joins TRBV18 to TRBJ2-7, with D perhaps matching TRBD2 (5 bases). V was shortened by 3 bases and J by 0 bases, with 12 bases between the two germline ends. Germline-derived CDR1 and CDR2 are KGHSH and LQKENI. This CDR3 has 15 amino acids.

This chain links TRBV27 with TRBJ1-5; D call uncertain. Deletions cut 0 bases from V and 5 bases from J, with 5 bases between. The CDR3 runs to 13 residues. Germline V lookup: CDR1 MNHEY, CDR2 SMNVEV (reference sequence). The CDR3 loop is CASSLSQDQPQHF. As DNA, the CDR3 is TGTGCCAGCAGTTTATCACAAGATCAGCCCCAGCATTTT.